This T cell receptor beta chain appears in the sequencing data of a study of human T cells and chemical hapten exposure. About the study: During the roughly 25-week study period, patients had diphenylcyclopropenone applied to the scalp every week.

The time point was: patch test 1, 2 weeks after DPC sensitization. Sample treatment: therapeutic diphenylcyclopropenone sensitization with weekly scalp DPC. TCRdb used MiXCR to reprocess the RACE reads, holding one entry per CDR3 protein. Among 80,000 to 100,000 distinct CDR3 sequences listed, about 8% were seen once. There are many counts of this clonotype. Trimming removed 2 bases from V and 1 base from J; junction bases left unmatched: 10. This CDR3 comprises 17 residues. The germline CDR1 and CDR2 sequences are MNHEY and SVGAGI. The chain uses TRBV6-5 and TRBJ1-1; TRBD1 agrees at 7 bases. This sequence originates from a woman in her twenties or thirties with alopecia areata. Some clones in this sample may be carry-over from other donors' samples. The sequences come from whole blood, collected in connection with sensitization to the hapten diphenylcyclopropenone (DPC). This chain's CDR3 is CASSYHRTGLKNTEAFF. The CDR3 coding sequence is TGTGCCAGCAGTTACCACCGGACAGGCTTAAAGAACACTGAAGCTTTCTTT.